This T cell receptor (beta chain) stems from a study of blood T cells in healthy people across ages. Study findings and constraints: Without sorted subsets, naive and antigen-experienced compartments could not be conclusively compared.

A remark on this clonotype: Its specificity is unknown.

V lost 3 bases, J lost 1 base, and 11 bases stayed unmatched. Germline V gene data show CDR1 as SGHRS and CDR2 as YFSETQ. The CDR3 is 20 residues long. Per sample, a minimum of 6.5 million PBMCs were isolated. A J-beta primer mix and a sample-barcoded 5' primer were used in a second PCR of about 7 to 12 cycles. Each single sample gave us at least 2.5 million CDR3-containing paired-end reads. From the 5' RACE reads, TCRdb called clonotypes with MiXCR, one entry per CDR3 protein. This table holds roughly 680,000 distinct CDR3 sequences, approximately 49% found once. The TCR comes from an older woman in good health. The chain is built from TRBV5-1 and TRBJ2-1; 15 bases line up with TRBD2. The sample consisted of blood. CDR3 bases: TGCGCCAGCAGCTCCCCGGGACTAGCGGGAGGTTCTAGATCCTACAATGAGCAGTTCTTC. Residues: CASSSPGLAGGSRSYNEQFF.